These 7 T cell receptor beta chains came from one sample sequenced in a study of cytomegalovirus exposure and HLA in healthy donors. In the PCR, 60 Vbeta and 13 Jbeta primers were used. Only in-frame clones appear in the TCRdb table, and some are missing; sequencing was by immunoSEQ multiplex PCR. The ten top clones account for approximately 2%, within a sample of approximately 34,000 clones. Sequenced material: PBMCs. The receptors stem from a woman aged 40-49 years in good health and CMV-seropositive.

The chain has TRBV9 and TRBJ1-6; tentatively, D is TRBD1 (5 bases). In germline, CDR1 is SGDLS, CDR2 YYNGEE. The germline V and J ends were trimmed by 3 bases and 14 bases, with 24 bases remaining between them. This CDR3 contains 16 residues. The DNA of the CDR3 is TGTGCCAGCAGCGGGAGGGCTCAGGGTAGCCAACTTACCCTCCACTTT. Its protein product is CASSGRAQGSQLTLHF.

This chain links TRBV27 with TRBJ2-7; 10 nucleotides line up with TRBD1. This CDR3 is built from 15 residues. CDR1 and CDR2 (germline): MNHEY, SMNVEV (reference sequence). V trimming: 6 bases; J trimming: 1 base; junction bases outside the gene matches: 6. CDR3 in amino acids: CASSPGTGASYEQYF. The DNA for the CDR3 is TGTGCCAGCAGCCCCGGGACAGGGGCTTCCTACGAGCAGTACTTC.

This sequence joins TRBV10-1 and TRBJ2-3; no clear D gene. This CDR3 spans 17 amino acids. V lost 4 bases to trimming and J lost 2 bases, with 19 bases between them. CDR1 is WNHNN and CDR2 is SYGVQD in the germline V gene (reference sequence). CDR3 bases: TGCGCCAGCAGTGGGGCCTTAGGCGCCCCGGTCACAGATACGCAGTATTTT. It encodes CASSGALGAPVTDTQYF.

The chain combines TRBV11-2 with TRBJ2-7; 10 positions match TRBD1. The ends lost 4 bases at V and 2 bases at J; junction bases unmatched: 5. This CDR3 is built from 15 residues. Per the germline V gene, CDR1 is SGHAT and CDR2 is FQNNGV. The CDR3 nucleotides are TGTGCCAGCAGCTCCCCCGGGACAGGGGCCTACGAGCAGTACTTC. This codes for CASSSPGTGAYEQYF. Supplemented by reference TRBV11-2 and TRBJ2-7, the full variable domain reads EAGVAQSPRYKIIEKRQSVAFWCNPISGHATLYWYQQILGQGPKLLIQFQNNGVVDDSQLPKDRFSAERLKGVDSTLKIQPAKLEDSAVYLCASSSPGTGAYEQYFGPGTRLTVT.

The V and J genes are TRBV11-2 and TRBJ2-7; possibly TRBD2 for D (6 bases). With 1 base removed from V and 2 bases from J, the gap between germline ends came to 12 bases. CDR1 SGHAT and CDR2 FQNNGV come from the germline V gene. The CDR3 length is 15 residues. The CDR3 nucleotides are TGTGCCAGCAGCTTAGGGAGGGGCAGGGCCTACGAGCAGTACTTC. Amino acids: CASSLGRGRAYEQYF.

J is TRBJ2-7 and V is TRBV5-1, with 7 bases lining up with TRBD1. With V trimmed by 3 bases and J by 4 bases, 10 bases remained unmatched. Germline CDR1 reads SGHRS; CDR2 reads YFSETQ. This CDR3 has 15 residues. The DNA of the CDR3 is TGCGCCAGCAGCTGGACCGGGACAGAGAATTACGAGCAGTACTTC. Protein sequence: CASSWTGTENYEQYF.

The chain combines TRBV5-1 with TRBJ2-2; D gene ambiguous. Germline-derived CDR1 and CDR2 are SGHRS and YFSETQ. The V end lost 4 bases, the J end lost 7 bases, and 11 bases lay between the germline ends. The CDR3 contains 13 residues. CDR3: CASSPSTGGELFF. CDR3 nucleotide sequence: TGCGCCAGCAGCCCATCTACGGGCGGGGAGCTGTTTTTT.